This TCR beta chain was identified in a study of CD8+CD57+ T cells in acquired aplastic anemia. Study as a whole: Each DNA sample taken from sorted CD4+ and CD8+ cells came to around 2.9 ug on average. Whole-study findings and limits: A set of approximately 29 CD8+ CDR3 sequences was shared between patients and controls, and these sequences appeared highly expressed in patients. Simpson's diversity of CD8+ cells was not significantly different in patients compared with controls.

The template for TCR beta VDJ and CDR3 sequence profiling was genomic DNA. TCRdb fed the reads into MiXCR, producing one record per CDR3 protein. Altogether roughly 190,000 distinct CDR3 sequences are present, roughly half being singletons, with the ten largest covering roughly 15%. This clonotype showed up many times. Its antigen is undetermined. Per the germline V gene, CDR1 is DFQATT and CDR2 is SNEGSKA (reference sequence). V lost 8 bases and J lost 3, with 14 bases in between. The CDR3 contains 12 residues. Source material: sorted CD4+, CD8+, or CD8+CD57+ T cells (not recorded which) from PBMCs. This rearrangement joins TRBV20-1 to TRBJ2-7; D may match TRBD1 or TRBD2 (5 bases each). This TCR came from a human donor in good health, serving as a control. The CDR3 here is CSPTGRHYEQYF. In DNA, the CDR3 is TGCAGTCCAACGGGACGGCACTACGAGCAGTACTTC.